This entry lists 8 T cell receptor beta chains sequenced from one sample in a study of graft-versus-host responses after intestinal transplantation. Some clones are missing from TCRdb's copy, which holds only in-frame ones; the method was immunoSEQ multiplex PCR. The sample has roughly 4,800 clones; over 65% are singletons. Processing of graft tissue released intraepithelial and lamina propria lymphocytes. This sample comprised ileum tissue, obtained 17 days after transplant. These receptors were obtained from a human patient who received an intestinal transplant, so some T cells may come from the graft donor.

V is TRBV5-5 and J is TRBJ2-6; possible D gene TRBD1, 6 bases. Trimming took off 0 bases at V and 0 bases at J, with 13 bases between the two ends. The CDR3 has 18 amino acids. Germline assignment: CDR1 SGHKS and CDR2 YYEKEE (reference sequence). The CDR3 region has the DNA TGTGCCAGCAGCTTGGTAGCCAACAGGGTCTCTGGGGCCAACGTCCTGACTTTC. Translated, it gives CASSLVANRVSGANVLTF.

The rearrangement uses TRBV7-9 and TRBJ2-3, with D perhaps matching TRBD2 (6 bases). Looked up from germline, CDR1 is SEHNR and CDR2 is FQNEAQ (reference sequence). V lost 4 bases and J lost 5, with 13 bases in between. The CDR3 runs to 14 residues. The CDR3 DNA sequence: TGTGCCAGCAGCTCCCGAATAGCGGTAGATACGCAGTATTTT. Its translation: CASSSRIAVDTQYF. Full variable domain (outside the CDR3, taken from reference TRBV7-9 and TRBJ2-3): DTGVSQNPRHKITKRGQNVTFRCDPISEHNRLYWYRQTLGQGPEFLTYFQNEAQLEKSRLLSDRFSAERPKGSFSTLEIQRTEQGDSAMYLCASSSRIAVDTQYFGPGTRLTVL.

J is TRBJ2-7 and V is TRBV13; 12 bases are a match to TRBD2. The CDR3 is made up of 18 amino acids. Germline CDR1 PRHDT, CDR2 FYEKMQ (reference sequence). After removal of 4 bases from V and 2 bases from J, the junction contained 12 bases not matched to a gene. The CDR3 loop is CASSSHARLAGEPYEQYV. CDR3 sequence (DNA): TGTGCCAGCAGCTCCCACGCCCGACTAGCGGGGGAGCCCTACGAGCAGTACGTC.

The chain carries TRBV7-8 and TRBJ1-1; no firm D call. Germline loops: CDR1 SGHVS, CDR2 FQNEAQ. This CDR3 comprises 18 residues. Deletions cut 1 base from V and 1 base from J, with 19 bases between. As DNA, the CDR3 is TGTGCCAGCAGCTTAGATGGGCCGCCGGTTCGGGAGAACACTGAAGCTTTCTTT. This translates into CASSLDGPPVRENTEAFF.

In its sample, this clone was seen once. The rearrangement links TRBV9 to TRBJ2-3; 8 bases line up with TRBD2. This CDR3 spans 18 amino acids. Germline CDR1 SGDLS, CDR2 YYNGEE. J lost 2 bases, V lost 0 bases, and 11 bases had no gene match. The CDR3 nucleotides read TGTGCCAGCAGCGTAGCCCTGGGGCGGGGGGTCCCCACAGATACGCAGTATTTT. This translates into CASSVALGRGVPTDTQYF.

V is TRBV4-3 and J is TRBJ1-2; 9 positions agree with TRBD1. Trimming cost V 0 bases and J 4 bases; bases outside gene matches: 12. In germline, CDR1 is LGHNA, CDR2 YSLEER. The CDR3 runs 18 residues. The CDR3 region is CASSQDVGDRATLYGYTF. For the CDR3, the DNA is TGCGCCAGCAGCCAAGACGTCGGGGACAGGGCGACTCTCTATGGCTACACCTTC.

By proportion, this clone is large. The CDR3 loop reads CASSLLGQPSWV. The CDR3 DNA reads TGTGCCAGCAGCTTGCTGGGACAGCCGAGTTGGGTC. This sequence joins TRBV5-4 and TRBJ2-7; TRBD1 aligns across 7 bases. This CDR3 is 12 amino acids long. Per the germline V gene, CDR1 is SGHNT and CDR2 is YYREEE (reference sequence).

The gene calls are TRBV5-4 and TRBJ2-5, with D uncertain. CDR1 is SGHNT and CDR2 is YYREEE in the germline V gene (reference sequence). This CDR3 has 12 amino acids. V gave up 4 bases and J gave up 2 bases, with 6 bases separating them. The CDR3 bases are TGTGCCAGCAGCCTACCACAAGAGACCCAGTACTTC. Its translation is CASSLPQETQYF.